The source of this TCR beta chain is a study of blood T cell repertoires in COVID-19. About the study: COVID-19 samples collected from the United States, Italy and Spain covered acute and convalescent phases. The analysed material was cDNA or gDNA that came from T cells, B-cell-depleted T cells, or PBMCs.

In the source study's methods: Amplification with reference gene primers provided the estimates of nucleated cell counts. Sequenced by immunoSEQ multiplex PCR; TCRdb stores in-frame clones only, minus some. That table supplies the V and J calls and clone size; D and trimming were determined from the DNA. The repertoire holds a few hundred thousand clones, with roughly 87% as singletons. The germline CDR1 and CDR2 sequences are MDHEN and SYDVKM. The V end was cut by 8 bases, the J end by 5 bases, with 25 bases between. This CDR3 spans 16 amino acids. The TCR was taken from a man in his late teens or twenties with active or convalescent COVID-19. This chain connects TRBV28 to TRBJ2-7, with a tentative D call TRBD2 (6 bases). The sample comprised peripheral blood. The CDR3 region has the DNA TGTGCCAGCCCCCCCGCGGGGACGCTCCTTTTGGACGAGCAGTACTTC. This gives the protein CASPPAGTLLLDEQYF.